The clone carrying this T cell receptor (beta chain) was recorded only once. This sample is part of a study of blood T cell repertoires in COVID-19. Study at large: Sites in the United States, Italy and Spain provided acute and convalescent COVID-19 samples. Sample material is recorded as cDNA or gDNA derived from T cells, B-cell-depleted T cells, or PBMCs.

The V gene lost 2 bases and the J gene lost 3 bases, with 13 bases spanning the gap. CDR3 length: 16 amino acids. CDR1 is MNHEY and CDR2 is SVGEGT in the germline V gene. Original processing methods: Nucleated cell number was recorded as an estimate derived from reference gene primer amplification. TCRdb keeps only in-frame clones here, not all; method: immunoSEQ multiplex PCR. That table is the source of V, J and clone size, and D and trimming were worked out from the DNA. The sample has 110,000 to 150,000 clones; 80% to 90% are singletons. The material sequenced was peripheral blood. The V and J genes are TRBV6-2 or TRBV6-3 and TRBJ1-4; TRBD1 is a possible D gene (6 bases). The sequence came from a woman aged 55-69 years with active COVID-19. CDR3 in amino acids: CASSYSRKGANEKLFF. The CDR3 bases are TGTGCCAGCAGTTACAGCCGAAAGGGGGCTAATGAAAAACTGTTTTTT.